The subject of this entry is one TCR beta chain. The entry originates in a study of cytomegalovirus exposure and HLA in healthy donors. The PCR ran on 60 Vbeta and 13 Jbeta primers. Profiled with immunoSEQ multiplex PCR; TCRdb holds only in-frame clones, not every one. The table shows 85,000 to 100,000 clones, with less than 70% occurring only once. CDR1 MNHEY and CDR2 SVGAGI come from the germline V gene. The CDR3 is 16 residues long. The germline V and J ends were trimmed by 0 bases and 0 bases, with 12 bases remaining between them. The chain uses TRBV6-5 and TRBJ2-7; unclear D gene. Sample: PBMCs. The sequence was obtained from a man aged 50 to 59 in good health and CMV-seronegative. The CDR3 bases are TGTGCCAGCAGTTACTCTCCGCAGGCGAGCTCCTACGAGCAGTACTTC. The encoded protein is CASSYSPQASSYEQYF.